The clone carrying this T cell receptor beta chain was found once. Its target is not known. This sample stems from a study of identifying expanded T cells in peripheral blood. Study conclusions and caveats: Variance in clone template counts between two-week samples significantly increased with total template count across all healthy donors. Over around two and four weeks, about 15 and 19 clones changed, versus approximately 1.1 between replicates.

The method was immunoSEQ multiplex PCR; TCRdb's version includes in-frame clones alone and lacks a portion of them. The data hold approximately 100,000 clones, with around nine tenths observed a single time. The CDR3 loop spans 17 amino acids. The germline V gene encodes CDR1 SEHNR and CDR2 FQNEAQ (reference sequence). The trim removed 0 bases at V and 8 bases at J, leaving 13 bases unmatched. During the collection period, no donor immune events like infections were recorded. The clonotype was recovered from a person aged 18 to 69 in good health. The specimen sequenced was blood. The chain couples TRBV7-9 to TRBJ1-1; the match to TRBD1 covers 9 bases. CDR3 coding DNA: TGTGCCAGCAGCTTAGCTCCCGTTTACAGGGGGCCTGGGGAAGCTTTCTTT. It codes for CASSLAPVYRGPGEAFF.